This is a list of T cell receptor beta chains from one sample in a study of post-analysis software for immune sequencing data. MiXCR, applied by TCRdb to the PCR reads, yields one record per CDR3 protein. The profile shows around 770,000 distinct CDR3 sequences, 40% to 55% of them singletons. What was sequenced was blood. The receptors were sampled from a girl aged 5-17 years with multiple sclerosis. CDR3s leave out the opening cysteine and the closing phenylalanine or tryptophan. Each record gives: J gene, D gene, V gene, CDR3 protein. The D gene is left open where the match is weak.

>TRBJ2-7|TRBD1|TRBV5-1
ASSLDEGAPYEQY
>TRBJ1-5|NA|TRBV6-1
ASRPKGQDYSNQPQH
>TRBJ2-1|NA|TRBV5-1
ASSLGESPNEQF
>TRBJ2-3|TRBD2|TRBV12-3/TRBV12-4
ASSFSGRSADTQY
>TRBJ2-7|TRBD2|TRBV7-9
ASSSRGGDPSYEQY
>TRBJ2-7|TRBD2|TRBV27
ASSLREGFYEQY
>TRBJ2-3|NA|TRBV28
ASRLAAADTQY
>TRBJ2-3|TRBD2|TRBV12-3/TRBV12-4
ASSLATSGSTDTQY
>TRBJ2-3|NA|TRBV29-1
SVWTGGTQY
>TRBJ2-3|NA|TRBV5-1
ASSLGPVDTQY
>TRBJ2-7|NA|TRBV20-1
SARDLTALYEQY
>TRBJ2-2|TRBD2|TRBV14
ASSLHLTSGYTGELF
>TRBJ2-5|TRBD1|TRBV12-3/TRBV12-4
ASTSQGALETQY
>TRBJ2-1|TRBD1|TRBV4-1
ASSQGGQGGGEQF
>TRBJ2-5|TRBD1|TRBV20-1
SATPTGMRETQY
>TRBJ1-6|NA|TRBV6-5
ASSPDGGSPLH
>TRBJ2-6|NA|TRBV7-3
ASSLGPSDAGANVLT
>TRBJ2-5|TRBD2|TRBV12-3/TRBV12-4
ASSFIGGSGETQY
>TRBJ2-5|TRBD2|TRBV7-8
ASSLTTSGRALETQY
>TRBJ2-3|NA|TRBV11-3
ASSLEPGPDTQY
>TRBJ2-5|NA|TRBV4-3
ASSQRISGTGETQY
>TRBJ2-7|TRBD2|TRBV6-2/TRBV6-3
ASSYSLTSATYEQY
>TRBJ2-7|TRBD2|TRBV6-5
ASSLTSGTYEQY
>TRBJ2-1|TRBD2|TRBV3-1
ASSQDLAGVWNEQF
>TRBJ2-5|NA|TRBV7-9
ASSWDGQETQY
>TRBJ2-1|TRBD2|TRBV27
ARSLSRTSGNEQF
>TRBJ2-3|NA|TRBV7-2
ASSRKTSTDTQY
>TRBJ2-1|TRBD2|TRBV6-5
ASSYSGLASSSYNEQF
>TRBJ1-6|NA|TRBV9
ASSSDGPDNNSPLH
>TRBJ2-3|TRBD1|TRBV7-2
AGSPGQGTDTQY
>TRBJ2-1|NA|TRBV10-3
ATLPASGGTGNEQF
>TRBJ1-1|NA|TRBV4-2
ASSQETGRDTEAF
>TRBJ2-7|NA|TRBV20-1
SARGNPGAPYEQY
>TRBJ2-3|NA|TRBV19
ASSIPGAGTDTQY
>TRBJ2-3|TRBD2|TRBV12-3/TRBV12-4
VSSGTRQTDTQY
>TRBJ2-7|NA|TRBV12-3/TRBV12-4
ASSFRGTGEQY
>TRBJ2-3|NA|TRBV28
ASSLMVRGMLY
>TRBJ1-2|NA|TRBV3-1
ASSQGLRLPNYGYT
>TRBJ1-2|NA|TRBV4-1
ASSRGTEYGYT
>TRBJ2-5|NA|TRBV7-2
ASSLIGTDQETQY
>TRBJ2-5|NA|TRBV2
ASSEVTPQETQY
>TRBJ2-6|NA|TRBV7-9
ASSLWGQSGANVLT
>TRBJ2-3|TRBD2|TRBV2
ASTGTRSTDTQY
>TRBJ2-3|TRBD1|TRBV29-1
SVPGQGAADTQY
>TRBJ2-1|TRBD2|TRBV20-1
SARDLASGSPFSNEQF
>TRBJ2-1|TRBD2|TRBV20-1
SAFAGGAGHEQF
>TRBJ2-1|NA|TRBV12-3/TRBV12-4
ASIVAGQSRNEQF
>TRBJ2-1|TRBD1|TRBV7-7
ASSLGHGTGVYNEQF
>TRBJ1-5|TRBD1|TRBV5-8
ASSREGQGRRPQH